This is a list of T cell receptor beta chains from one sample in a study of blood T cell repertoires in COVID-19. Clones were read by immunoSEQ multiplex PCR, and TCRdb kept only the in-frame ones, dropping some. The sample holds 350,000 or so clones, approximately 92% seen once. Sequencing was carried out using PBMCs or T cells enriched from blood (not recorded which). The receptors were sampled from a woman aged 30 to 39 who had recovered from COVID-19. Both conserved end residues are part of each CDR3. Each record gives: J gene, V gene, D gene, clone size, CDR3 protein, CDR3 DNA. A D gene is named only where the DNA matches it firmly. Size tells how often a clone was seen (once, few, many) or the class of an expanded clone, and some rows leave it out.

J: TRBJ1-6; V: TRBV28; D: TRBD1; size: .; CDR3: CASSLLDRERSPLHF; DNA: TGTGCCAGCAGTTTACTGGACAGGGAACGGTCACCCCTCCACTTT
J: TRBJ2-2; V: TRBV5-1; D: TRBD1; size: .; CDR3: CASSPDRGRIGELFF; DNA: TGCGCCAGCAGCCCCGACAGGGGGCGAATCGGGGAGCTGTTTTTT
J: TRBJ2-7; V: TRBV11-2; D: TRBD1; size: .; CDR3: CASSSGQGSSYEQYF; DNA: TGTGCCAGCAGCAGCGGACAGGGGAGCTCCTACGAGCAGTACTTC
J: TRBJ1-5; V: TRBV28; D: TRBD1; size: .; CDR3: CASRSLQGASNQPQHF; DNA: TGTGCCAGCAGATCTCTACAGGGGGCAAGCAATCAGCCCCAGCATTTT
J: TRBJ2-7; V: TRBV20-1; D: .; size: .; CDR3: CSVDRTYEQYF; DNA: TGCAGTGTTGACAGGACGTACGAGCAGTACTTC
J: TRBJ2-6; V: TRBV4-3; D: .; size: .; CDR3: CASSQELGPGRFGANVLTF; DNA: TGCGCCAGCAGCCAAGAATTGGGCCCGGGGAGATTTGGGGCCAACGTCCTGACTTTC
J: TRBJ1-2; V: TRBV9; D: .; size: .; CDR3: CAFARRFYYGYTF; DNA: TGTGCCTTTGCCCGGAGGTTTTACTATGGCTACACCTTC
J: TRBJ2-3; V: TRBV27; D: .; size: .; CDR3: CASSVFISGRYSTDTQYF; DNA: TGTGCCAGCAGTGTCTTTATATCGGGGAGGTATAGCACAGATACGCAGTATTTT
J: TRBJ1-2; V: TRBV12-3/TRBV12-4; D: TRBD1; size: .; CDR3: CASSFGQGAGYTF; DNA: TGTGCCAGCAGTTTCGGACAGGGTGCCGGCTACACCTTC
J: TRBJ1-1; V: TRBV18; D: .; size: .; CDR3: CASSSDRIMNTEAFF; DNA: TGTGCCAGCTCATCCGACAGAATCATGAACACTGAAGCTTTCTTT
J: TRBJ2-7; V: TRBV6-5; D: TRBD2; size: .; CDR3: CASSSGLASHEQYF; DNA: TGTGCCAGCAGTTCAGGACTAGCGTCCCACGAGCAGTACTTC
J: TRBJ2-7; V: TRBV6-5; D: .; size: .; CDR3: CASTYRSSYEQYF; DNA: TGTGCCAGCACCTACAGGAGCTCCTACGAGCAGTACTTC
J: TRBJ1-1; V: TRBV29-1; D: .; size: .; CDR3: CSVGASQGAFF; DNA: TGCAGCGTTGGGGCATCTCAGGGAGCTTTCTTT
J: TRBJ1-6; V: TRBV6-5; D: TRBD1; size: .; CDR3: CASSYSAGTGRSPLHF; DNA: TGTGCCAGCAGTTATTCCGCCGGGACAGGCCGTTCACCCCTCCACTTT
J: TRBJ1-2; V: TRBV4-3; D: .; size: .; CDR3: CASSQNAGEGYTF; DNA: TGCGCCAGCAGCCAAAACGCGGGGGAAGGCTACACCTTC
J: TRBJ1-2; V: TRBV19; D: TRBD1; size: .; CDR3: CASSAGQGGGYTF; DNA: TGTGCCAGTAGTGCTGGACAGGGTGGAGGCTACACCTTC
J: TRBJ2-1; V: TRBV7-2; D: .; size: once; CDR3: CASSSPARGSSYNEQFF; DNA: TGTGCCAGCAGCTCCCCCGCCCGCGGCAGCTCCTACAATGAGCAGTTCTTC
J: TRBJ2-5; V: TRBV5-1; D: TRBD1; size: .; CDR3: CASSWGQGAKETQYF; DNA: TGCGCCAGCAGCTGGGGACAGGGGGCTAAAGAGACCCAGTACTTC
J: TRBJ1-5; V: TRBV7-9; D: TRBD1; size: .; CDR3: CASSRTGPSQPQHF; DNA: TGTGCCAGCAGCCGGACAGGGCCTAGCCAGCCCCAGCATTTT
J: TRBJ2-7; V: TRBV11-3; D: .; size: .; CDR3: CASSLRQASSYEQYF; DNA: TGTGCCAGCAGCTTACGGCAGGCAAGCTCCTACGAGCAGTACTTC
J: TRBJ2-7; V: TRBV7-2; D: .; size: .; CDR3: CASSHVRLEQYF; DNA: TGTGCCAGCAGCCACGTCAGGCTCGAGCAGTACTTC
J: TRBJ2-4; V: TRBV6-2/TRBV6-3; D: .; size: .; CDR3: CASSLRRTGYLAKNIQYF; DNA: TGTGCCAGCAGTCTAAGACGTACAGGCTACTTAGCCAAAAACATTCAGTACTTC
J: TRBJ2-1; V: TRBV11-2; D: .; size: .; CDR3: CASSLYVPGEGYNEQFF; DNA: TGTGCCAGCAGCTTATATGTGCCGGGAGAGGGCTACAATGAGCAGTTCTTC
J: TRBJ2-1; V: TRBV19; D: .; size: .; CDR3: CASSIGAGVGNNEQFF; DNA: TGTGCCAGTAGTATTGGGGCAGGGGTAGGCAACAATGAGCAGTTCTTC
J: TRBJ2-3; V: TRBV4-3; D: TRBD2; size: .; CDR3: CASSQEENGGATQYF; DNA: TGCGCCAGCAGCCAAGAGGAAAACGGGGGGGCTACGCAGTATTTT
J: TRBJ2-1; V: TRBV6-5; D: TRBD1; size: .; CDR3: CAIGQGGIEEQFF; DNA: TGTGCCATAGGACAGGGTGGGATAGAGGAGCAGTTCTTC
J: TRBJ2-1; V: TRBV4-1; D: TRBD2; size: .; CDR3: CASSHPSGPSYNEQFF; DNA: TGCGCCAGCAGCCATCCTAGCGGGCCCTCCTACAATGAGCAGTTCTTC
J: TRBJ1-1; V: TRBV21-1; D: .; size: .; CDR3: CASSKGGRVLPGMNTEAFF; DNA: TGTGCCAGCAGCAAAGGGGGGAGGGTTTTACCGGGGATGAACACTGAAGCTTTCTTT
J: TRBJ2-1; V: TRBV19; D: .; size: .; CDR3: CASKGWELVNEQFF; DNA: TGTGCCAGTAAAGGTTGGGAACTAGTCAATGAGCAGTTCTTC
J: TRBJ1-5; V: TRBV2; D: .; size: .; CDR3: CASTPTVSNQPQHF; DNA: TGTGCCAGCACCCCAACAGTTAGCAATCAGCCCCAGCATTTT
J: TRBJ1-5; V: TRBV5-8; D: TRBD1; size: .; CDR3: CASSLAGDRAWNSNQPQHF; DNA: TGTGCCAGCAGCTTGGCCGGCGACAGGGCGTGGAATAGCAATCAGCCCCAGCATTTT
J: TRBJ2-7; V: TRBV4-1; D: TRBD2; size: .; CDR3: CASSRLAGESEQYF; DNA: TGCGCCAGCAGCAGACTAGCGGGAGAGAGCGAGCAGTACTTC
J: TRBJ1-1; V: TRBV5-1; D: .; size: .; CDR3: CASSPQTGENTEAFF; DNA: TGCGCCAGCAGCCCGCAGACAGGCGAGAACACTGAAGCTTTCTTT
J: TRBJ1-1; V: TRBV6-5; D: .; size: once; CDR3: CASSYHGGVDTEAFF; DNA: TGTGCCAGCAGTTACCATGGGGGGGTGGACACTGAAGCTTTCTTT
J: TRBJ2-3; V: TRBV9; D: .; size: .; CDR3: CASSLAADTQYF; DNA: TGTGCCAGCAGCCTAGCTGCAGATACGCAGTATTTT
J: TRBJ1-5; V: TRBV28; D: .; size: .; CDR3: CASTWGGVSNQPQHF; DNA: TGTGCCAGCACCTGGGGGGGGGTGAGCAATCAGCCCCAGCATTTT
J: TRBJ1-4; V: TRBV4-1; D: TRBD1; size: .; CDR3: CASSQPRTGSNEKLFF; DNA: TGCGCCAGCAGCCAACCACGGACAGGGTCTAATGAAAAACTGTTTTTT
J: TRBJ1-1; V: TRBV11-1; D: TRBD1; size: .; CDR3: CASSLTGGTEAFF; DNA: TGTGCCAGCAGCTTGACAGGGGGCACTGAAGCTTTCTTT
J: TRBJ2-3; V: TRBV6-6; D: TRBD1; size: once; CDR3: CASSRLRGPDWTDTQYF; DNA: TGTGCCAGCAGTCGACTAAGGGGGCCTGACTGGACAGATACGCAGTATTTT
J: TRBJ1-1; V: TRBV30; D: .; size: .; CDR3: CAWKTRGIGTEAFF; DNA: TGTGCCTGGAAAACTCGGGGGATCGGCACTGAAGCTTTCTTT
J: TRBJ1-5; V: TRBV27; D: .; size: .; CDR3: CASSRQESAAPQHF; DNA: TGTGCCAGCAGTCGCCAAGAAAGCGCGGCGCCCCAGCATTTT
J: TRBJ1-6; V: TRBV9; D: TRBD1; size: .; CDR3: CASRSDPGQPQTYGSPLHF; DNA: TGTGCCAGCAGATCGGACCCGGGACAGCCCCAGACATATGGTTCACCCCTCCACTTT
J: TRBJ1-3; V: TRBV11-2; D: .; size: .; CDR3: CASSTAAVGNTIYF; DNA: TGTGCCAGCAGCACCGCTGCGGTCGGAAACACCATATATTTT
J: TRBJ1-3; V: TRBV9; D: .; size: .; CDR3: CASSADPGSGNTIYF; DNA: TGTGCCAGCAGCGCCGACCCGGGCTCTGGAAACACCATATATTTT
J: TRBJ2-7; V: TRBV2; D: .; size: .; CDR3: CASNEVGTASYEQYF; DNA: TGTGCCAGCAACGAGGTAGGCACGGCCAGTTACGAGCAGTACTTC
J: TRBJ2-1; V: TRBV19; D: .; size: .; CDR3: CASSMGGGSEQFF; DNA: TGTGCCAGTAGTATGGGTGGGGGGAGTGAGCAGTTCTTC
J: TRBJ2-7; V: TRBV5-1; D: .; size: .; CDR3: CASSSGTSSSYEQYF; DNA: TGCGCCAGCAGCTCTGGGACTTCTAGCTCCTACGAGCAGTACTTC
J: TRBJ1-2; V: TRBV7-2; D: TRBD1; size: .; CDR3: CASSQGQRHYGYTF; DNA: TGTGCCAGCAGCCAGGGACAGCGTCACTATGGCTACACCTTC
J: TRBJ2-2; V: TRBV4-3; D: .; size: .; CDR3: CASSQEEVTGELFF; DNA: TGCGCCAGCAGCCAAGAAGAGGTCACCGGGGAGCTGTTTTTT
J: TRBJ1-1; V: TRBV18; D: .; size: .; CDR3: CASSPQDSTNTEAFF; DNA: TGTGCCAGCTCACCTCAAGACAGTACGAACACTGAAGCTTTCTTT
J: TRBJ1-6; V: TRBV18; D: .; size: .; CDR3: CASSAQRPGQNSPLHF; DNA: TGTGCCAGCTCAGCCCAACGGCCAGGACAGAATTCACCCCTCCACTTT
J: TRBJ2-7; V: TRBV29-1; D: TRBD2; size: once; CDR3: CSAVSGTLDEQYF; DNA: TGCAGCGCCGTTAGCGGGACCCTAGACGAGCAGTACTTC
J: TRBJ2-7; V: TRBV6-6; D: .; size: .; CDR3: CASSSTSSYEQYF; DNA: TGTGCCAGCAGTTCGACTAGTTCATACGAGCAGTACTTC
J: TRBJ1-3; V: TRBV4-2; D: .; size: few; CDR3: CASSPSLLGSGGNTIYF; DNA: TGTGCCAGCAGCCCCAGCCTTCTGGGCTCGGGGGGAAACACCATATATTTT
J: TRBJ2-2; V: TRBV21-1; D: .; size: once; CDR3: CASSKVAAAKNTGELFF; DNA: TGTGCCAGCAGCAAAGTTGCGGCAGCTAAGAACACCGGGGAGCTGTTTTTT
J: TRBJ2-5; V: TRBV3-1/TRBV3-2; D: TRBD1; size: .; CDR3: CASSPTGTGPQETQYF; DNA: TGTGCCAGCAGCCCAACCGGGACAGGTCCCCAAGAGACCCAGTACTTC
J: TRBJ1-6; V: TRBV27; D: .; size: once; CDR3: CASSSWGGRFNSPLHF; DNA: TGTGCCAGCAGTTCGTGGGGGGGGCGATTTAATTCACCCCTCCACTTT
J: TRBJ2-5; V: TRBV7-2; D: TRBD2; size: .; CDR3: CASSRTSGGPQETQYF; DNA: TGTGCCAGCAGCCGGACTAGCGGGGGGCCCCAAGAGACCCAGTACTTC
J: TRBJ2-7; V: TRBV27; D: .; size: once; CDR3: CASSLNGLLLASYEQYF; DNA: TGTGCCAGCAGTTTAAACGGACTTCTCCTAGCCTCCTACGAGCAGTACTTC